This record concerns one T cell receptor beta chain sequence. What it binds is unknown. This sample is part of a study of cytomegalovirus exposure and HLA in healthy donors. Germline loops: CDR1 MDHEN, CDR2 SYDVKM. This CDR3 is 14 amino acids long. Unmatched junction bases numbered 7, after V lost 9 bases and J lost 3 bases. The study ran its PCR with 60 Vbeta and 13 Jbeta primers. Profiling relied on immunoSEQ multiplex PCR, and the TCRdb table lists in-frame clones only, not all of them. Of around 130,000 clones listed, 81% are singletons. General study findings and limits: Among immune exposure information, only CMV serostatus was available.

What was sequenced was PBMCs. The receptor's source is a woman between 40 and 55 years old in good health and CMV-seronegative. The J gene is TRBJ1-4, the V gene TRBV28, with TRBD1 matching 7 bases. Here the CDR3 reads CASLPGGSNEKLFF. The CDR3 bases are TGTGCCAGTCTTCCAGGGGGGTCTAATGAAAAACTGTTTTTT.